A selection of T cell receptor beta chains follows, all from one sample in a study of blood T cell repertoires in COVID-19. Measured with immunoSEQ multiplex PCR; TCRdb has only the in-frame clones, and not every one. The sample holds roughly 40,000 clones; 75% to 90% are singletons and the top ten take over 8%. Sequencing used peripheral blood. These receptor sequences come from a man aged 30 to 45 with active or convalescent COVID-19. Both conserved end residues are part of each CDR3. The order of the fields is J gene, D gene, clone size, V gene, CDR3 DNA, CDR3 protein. The D gene is left open where the match is weak. Where a row states a size, it is once, few, many or the class of an expanded clone; other rows omit it.

TRBJ2-3	TRBD1	NA	TRBV4-1	TGCGCCAGCAGCTATCGGGTAGGGACAGGGGGAAGCACAGATACGCAGTATTTT	CASSYRVGTGGSTDTQYF
TRBJ2-5	TRBD2	NA	TRBV9	TGTGCCAGCAGCGTGGAGCGGGAGGTCGGGACCCAGTACTTC	CASSVEREVGTQYF
TRBJ2-5	TRBD2	NA	TRBV7-3	TGTGCCAGCAGCAGAACTAGCGGGAGAGAGACCCAGTACTTC	CASSRTSGRETQYF
TRBJ2-6	NA	NA	TRBV9	TGTGCCAGCAGCGTAGTCCCCGATCCTAAGGGGGCTGGGGCCAACGTCCTGACTTTC	CASSVVPDPKGAGANVLTF
TRBJ1-1	TRBD1	NA	TRBV9	TGTGCCAGCAGCGTACGGGCAGGGGGCGGGAATAAAGCTTTCTTT	CASSVRAGGGNKAFF
TRBJ2-3	TRBD1	NA	TRBV18	TGTGCCAGCTCACCAGTCTCAGGGGGTACAGATACGCAGTATTTT	CASSPVSGGTDTQYF
TRBJ2-2	NA	NA	TRBV18	TGTGCCAGCTCACCACCGCTCTTGAATAGGGGCGCCGGGGAGCTGTTTTTT	CASSPPLLNRGAGELFF
TRBJ1-2	TRBD1	NA	TRBV11-2	TGTGCCAGCAGCTCCGGGACAGTCTATGGCTACACCTTC	CASSSGTVYGYTF
TRBJ2-5	NA	NA	TRBV7-9	TGTGCCAGCCGACAGCTCCAAGAGACCCAGTACTTC	CASRQLQETQYF
TRBJ2-3	NA	NA	TRBV9	TGTGCCAGCAGCGGCGATAGGGGTACAGATACGCAGTATTTT	CASSGDRGTDTQYF
TRBJ2-1	TRBD2	NA	TRBV6-2/TRBV6-3	TGTGCCAGCAGTTACATGCGGGGGGGCCCGATCAATGAGCAGTTCTTC	CASSYMRGGPINEQFF
TRBJ2-7	TRBD1	NA	TRBV28	TGTGCCAGCCTCGACAGGGGAGGTCCCTACGAGCAGTACTTC	CASLDRGGPYEQYF
TRBJ2-3	NA	once	TRBV7-2	TGTGCCAGCAGCCCCCCACGACAGAGTATCGCAGATACGCAGTATTTT	CASSPPRQSIADTQYF
TRBJ2-7	TRBD2	once	TRBV5-4	TGTGCCAGCAGCTTGGTAGCGGGGGGCCTTTACGAGCAGTACTTC	CASSLVAGGLYEQYF
TRBJ1-1	NA	NA	TRBV5-4	TGTGCCAGCAGCGTGGGGTACAGGGTGACTGAAGCTTTCTTT	CASSVGYRVTEAFF
TRBJ2-1	NA	once	TRBV7-8	TGTGCCAGCAGCTTAGTGGGGCACAATGAGCAGTTCTTC	CASSLVGHNEQFF
TRBJ2-3	NA	NA	TRBV27	TGTGCCAGCAGTTTTGGGCGGGGAACAGATACGCAGTATTTT	CASSFGRGTDTQYF
TRBJ2-7	TRBD1	NA	TRBV19	TGTGCCAGTAGTGGACGGACAGGGGGCTCCTACGAGCAGTACTTC	CASSGRTGGSYEQYF
TRBJ1-5	TRBD1	once	TRBV5-6	TGTGCCAGCAGCTTGGGGGGCAGGGGGCATCAGCCCCAGCATTTT	CASSLGGRGHQPQHF
TRBJ2-1	TRBD2	NA	TRBV7-8	TGTGCCAGCAGCCGAAGTTCCCTAAAAACTAGCGGCAATGAGCAGTTCTTC	CASSRSSLKTSGNEQFF
TRBJ1-4	NA	NA	TRBV19	TGTGCCAGTAGCACCGGGCCCCAGGGTAATGAAAAACTGTTTTTT	CASSTGPQGNEKLFF
TRBJ2-2	TRBD1	NA	TRBV11-3	TGTGCCAGCAGCTCGTTCGTGTTATGGACAGGGAACACCGGGGAGCTGTTTTTT	CASSSFVLWTGNTGELFF
TRBJ2-1	TRBD2	NA	TRBV7-2	TGTGCCAGCAGCTTAGGAGCGAGCGGGAGGGCCATAAATCGGAATGAGCAGTTCTTC	CASSLGASGRAINRNEQFF
TRBJ1-1	TRBD1	NA	TRBV11-3	TGTGCCAGCAGCCCGAGACAGGGGAACACTGAAGCTTTCTTT	CASSPRQGNTEAFF
TRBJ2-4	NA	NA	TRBV14	TGTGCCAGCAGCCAAGTCGGATCATTGGGCCAAAAGACAGAACCCAAAAACATTCAGTACTTC	CASSQVGSLGQKTEPKNIQYF
TRBJ2-2	NA	NA	TRBV7-6	TGTGCCAGCAGCACCATCCCGTCGGCGGCGAACACCGGGGAGCTGTTTTTT	CASSTIPSAANTGELFF
TRBJ2-5	TRBD2	NA	TRBV7-3	TGTGCCAGCAGCTTAGTGGGTAGCGGGGGTAAAGAGACCCAGTACTTC	CASSLVGSGGKETQYF
TRBJ1-1	NA	NA	TRBV27	TGTGCCAGCAGTTTTAGGGGGATAGGTACTGAAGCTTTCTTT	CASSFRGIGTEAFF
TRBJ1-1	NA	NA	TRBV6-5	TGTGCCAGCAGTCCCCGCAGGAACACTGAAGCTTTCTTT	CASSPRRNTEAFF
TRBJ2-3	NA	NA	TRBV2	TGTGCCAGCAGTGGGCGTCGAGCTAGTACAGATACGCAGTATTTT	CASSGRRASTDTQYF
TRBJ1-2	NA	NA	TRBV7-9	TGTGCCAGCAGCTTTGGGGGACTAAGCTATGGCTACACCTTC	CASSFGGLSYGYTF
TRBJ1-4	TRBD1	once	TRBV7-9	TGTGCCAGCAGCTTGACAGGGCCGGATGAAAAACTGTTTTTT	CASSLTGPDEKLFF
TRBJ2-5	NA	NA	TRBV7-9	TGTGCCAGCAGCTTAGCAACAGGGCCGCAAGAGACCCAGTACTTC	CASSLATGPQETQYF
TRBJ1-2	NA	NA	TRBV19	TGTGCCAGTAGTATAGTTAGGGGTTCCGGCTACACCTTC	CASSIVRGSGYTF
TRBJ2-3	TRBD1	once	TRBV10-1	TGCGCCAGCAGTGATGGACAGGGTACGGCAGATACGCAGTATTTT	CASSDGQGTADTQYF
TRBJ2-3	TRBD2	NA	TRBV7-2	TGTGCCAGCAGCTTAGGCTGGAGCGGGGGAGTTAGCACAGATACGCAGTATTTT	CASSLGWSGGVSTDTQYF
TRBJ1-1	NA	NA	TRBV5-5	TGTGCCAGCAGCTTGTATTCCGGGAACACTGAAGCTTTCTTT	CASSLYSGNTEAFF
TRBJ2-1	TRBD2	NA	TRBV4-1	TGCGCCAGCAGCCAAGATAGGCTAGCGGGGTTCAATGAGCAGTTCTTC	CASSQDRLAGFNEQFF
TRBJ1-1	NA	NA	TRBV5-5	TGTGCCAGCAGTCCCGCCGGGGTGAGCACTGAAGCTTTCTTT	CASSPAGVSTEAFF
TRBJ1-5	NA	NA	TRBV20-1	TGCAGTGCTAGTTCCGACCAGGGTCGAAATCAGCCCCAGCATTTT	CSASSDQGRNQPQHF